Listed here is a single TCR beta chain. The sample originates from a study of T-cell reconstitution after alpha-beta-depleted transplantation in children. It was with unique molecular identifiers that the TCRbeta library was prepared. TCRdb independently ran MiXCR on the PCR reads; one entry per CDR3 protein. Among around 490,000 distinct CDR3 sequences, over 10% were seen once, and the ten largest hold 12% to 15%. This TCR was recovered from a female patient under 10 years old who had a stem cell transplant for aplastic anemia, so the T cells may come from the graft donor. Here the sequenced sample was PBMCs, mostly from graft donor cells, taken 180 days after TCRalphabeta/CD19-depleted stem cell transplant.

This CDR3 reads CASSLATGSETQYF. The CDR3 DNA reads TGTGCCAGCAGCTTAGCGACAGGGAGCGAGACCCAGTACTTC. The rearrangement uses TRBV7-6 and TRBJ2-5, with 7 bases identical to TRBD1. Germline V lookup: CDR1 SGHVS, CDR2 FNYEAQ. V was pared by 0 bases and J by 5 bases, with 3 bases of the junction left unmatched. The CDR3 extends over 14 amino acids.